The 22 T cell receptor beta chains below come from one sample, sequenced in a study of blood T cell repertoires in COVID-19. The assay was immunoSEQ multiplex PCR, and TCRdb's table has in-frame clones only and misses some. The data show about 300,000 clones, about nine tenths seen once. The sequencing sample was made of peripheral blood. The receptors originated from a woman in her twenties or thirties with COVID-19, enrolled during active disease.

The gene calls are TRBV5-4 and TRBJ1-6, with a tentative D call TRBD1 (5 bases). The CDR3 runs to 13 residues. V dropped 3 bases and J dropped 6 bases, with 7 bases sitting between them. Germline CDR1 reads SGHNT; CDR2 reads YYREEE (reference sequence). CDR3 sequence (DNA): TGTGCCAGCAGCTGGGGCGGTAATTCACCCCTCCACTTT. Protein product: CASSWGGNSPLHF.

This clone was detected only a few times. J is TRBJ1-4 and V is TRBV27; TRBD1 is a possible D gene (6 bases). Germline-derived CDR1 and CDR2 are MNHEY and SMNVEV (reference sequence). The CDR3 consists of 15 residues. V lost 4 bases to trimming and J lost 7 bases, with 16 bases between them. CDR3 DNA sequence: TGTGCCAGCAGTTCACGACAGGCCCGGGGTGAAAAACTGTTTTTT. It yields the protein CASSSRQARGEKLFF.

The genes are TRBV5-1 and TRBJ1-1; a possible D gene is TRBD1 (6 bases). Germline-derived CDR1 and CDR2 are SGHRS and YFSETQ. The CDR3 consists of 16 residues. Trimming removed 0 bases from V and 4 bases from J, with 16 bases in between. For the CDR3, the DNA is TGCGCCAGCAGCTTGGCGGGACAACTAATGGGCACTGAAGCTTTCTTT. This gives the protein CASSLAGQLMGTEAFF. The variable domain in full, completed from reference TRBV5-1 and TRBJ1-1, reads KAGVTQTPRYLIKTRGQQVTLSCSPISGHRSVSWYQQTPGQGLQFLFEYFSETQRNKGNFPGRFSGRQFSNSRSEMNVSTLELGDSALYLCASSLAGQLMGTEAFFGQGTRLTVV.

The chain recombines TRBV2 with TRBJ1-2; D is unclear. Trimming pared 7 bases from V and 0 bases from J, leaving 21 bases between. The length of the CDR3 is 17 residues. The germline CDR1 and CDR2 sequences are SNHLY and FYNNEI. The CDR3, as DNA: TGTGCCAGCACCCAAAGCGCGGGGTCTTCAGCTAACTATGGCTACACCTTC. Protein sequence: CASTQSAGSSANYGYTF.

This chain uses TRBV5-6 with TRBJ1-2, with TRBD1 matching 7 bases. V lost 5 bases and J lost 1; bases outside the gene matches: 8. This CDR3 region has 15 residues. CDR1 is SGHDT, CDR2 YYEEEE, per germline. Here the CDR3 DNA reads TGTGCCAGCAGGGTTGACAGGGTCGGTAACTATGGCTACACCTTC. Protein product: CASRVDRVGNYGYTF.

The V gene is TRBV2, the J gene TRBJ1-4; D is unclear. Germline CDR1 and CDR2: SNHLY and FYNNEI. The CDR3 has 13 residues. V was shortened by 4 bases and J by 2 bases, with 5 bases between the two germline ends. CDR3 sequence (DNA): TGTGCCAGCAGTGCTAGGACTAATGAAAAACTGTTTTTT. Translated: CASSARTNEKLFF. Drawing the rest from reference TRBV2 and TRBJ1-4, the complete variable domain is EPEVTQTPSHQVTQMGQEVILRCVPISNHLYFYWYRQILGQKVEFLVSFYNNEISEKSEIFDDQFSVERPDGSNFTLKIRSTKLEDSAMYFCASSARTNEKLFFGSGTQLSVL.

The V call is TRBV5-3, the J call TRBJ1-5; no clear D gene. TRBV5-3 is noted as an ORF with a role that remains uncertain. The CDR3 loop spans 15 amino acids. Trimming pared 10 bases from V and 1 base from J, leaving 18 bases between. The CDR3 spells CAGLSPFASNQPQHF. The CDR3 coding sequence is TGTGCCGGACTTAGCCCTTTCGCGAGCAATCAGCCCCAGCATTTT.

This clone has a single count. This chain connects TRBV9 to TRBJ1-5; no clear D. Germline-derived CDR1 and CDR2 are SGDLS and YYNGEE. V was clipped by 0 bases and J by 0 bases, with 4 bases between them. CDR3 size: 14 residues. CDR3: CASSVAGSNQPQHF. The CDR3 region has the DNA TGTGCCAGCAGCGTAGCAGGTAGCAATCAGCCCCAGCATTTT.

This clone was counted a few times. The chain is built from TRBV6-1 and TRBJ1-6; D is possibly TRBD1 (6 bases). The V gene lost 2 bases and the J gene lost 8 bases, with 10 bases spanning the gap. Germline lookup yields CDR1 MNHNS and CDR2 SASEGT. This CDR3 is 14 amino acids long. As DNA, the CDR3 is TGTGCCAGCAGTGAAAGCAGGGGCCATTCACCCCTCCACTTT. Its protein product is CASSESRGHSPLHF.

The CDR3 region has the DNA TGTGCCAGCAGTTACTCGGCAGGGGGCAACGGGGAGCTGTTTTTT. This sequence encodes CASSYSAGGNGELFF. The chain couples TRBV6-5 to TRBJ2-2, with TRBD1 identical over 8 bases. V gave up 0 bases and J gave up 7 bases; unmatched junction bases: 4. The germline gives CDR1 MNHEY, CDR2 SVGAGI. The CDR3 contains 15 residues.

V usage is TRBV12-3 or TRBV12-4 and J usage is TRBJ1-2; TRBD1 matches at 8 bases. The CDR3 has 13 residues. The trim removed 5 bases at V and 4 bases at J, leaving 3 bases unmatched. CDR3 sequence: CASSDRGGYGYTF. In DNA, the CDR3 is TGTGCCAGCAGTGACAGGGGAGGCTATGGCTACACCTTC.

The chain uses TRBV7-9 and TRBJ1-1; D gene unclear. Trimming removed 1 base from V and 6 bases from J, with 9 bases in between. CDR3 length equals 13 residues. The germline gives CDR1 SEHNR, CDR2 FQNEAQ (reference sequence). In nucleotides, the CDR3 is TGTGCCAGCAGCTTAGTTTTAGATTCTGAAGCTTTCTTT. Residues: CASSLVLDSEAFF.

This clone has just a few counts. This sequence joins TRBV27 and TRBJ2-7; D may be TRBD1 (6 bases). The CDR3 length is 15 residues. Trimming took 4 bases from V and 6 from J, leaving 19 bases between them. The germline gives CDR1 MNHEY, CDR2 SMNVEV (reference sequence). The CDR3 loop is CASSSLTGLRGEQYF. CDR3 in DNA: TGTGCCAGCAGTTCCCTAACAGGGCTCCGGGGCGAGCAGTACTTC.

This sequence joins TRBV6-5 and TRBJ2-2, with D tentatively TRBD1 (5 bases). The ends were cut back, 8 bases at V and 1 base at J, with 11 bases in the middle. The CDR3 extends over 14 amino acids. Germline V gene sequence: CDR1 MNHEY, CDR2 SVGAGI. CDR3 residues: CASRTTGNTGELFF. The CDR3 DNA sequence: TGTGCCAGCCGCACCACAGGGAACACCGGGGAGCTGTTTTTT.

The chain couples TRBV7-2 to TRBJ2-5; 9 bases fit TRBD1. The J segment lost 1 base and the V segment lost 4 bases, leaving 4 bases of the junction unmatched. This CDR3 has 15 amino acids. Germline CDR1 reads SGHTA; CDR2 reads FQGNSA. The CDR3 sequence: CASSSEQGAQETQYF. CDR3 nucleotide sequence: TGTGCCAGCAGCTCGGAACAGGGGGCCCAAGAGACCCAGTACTTC. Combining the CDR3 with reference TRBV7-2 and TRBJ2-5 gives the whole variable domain GAGVSQSPSNKVTEKGKDVELRCDPISGHTALYWYRQSLGQGLEFLIYFQGNSAPDKSGLPSDRFSAERTGGSVSTLTIQRTQQEDSAVYLCASSSEQGAQETQYFGPGTRLLVL.

The chain's CDR3 is CASSYKQGAYTEAFF. DNA for the CDR3: TGTGCCAGTAGTTACAAACAGGGGGCTTACACTGAAGCTTTCTTT. V and J are TRBV19 and TRBJ1-1; TRBD1 aligns across 9 bases. The CDR3 extends over 15 amino acids. With V trimmed by 5 bases and J by 3 bases, 7 bases remained unmatched. Germline CDR1 LNHDA, CDR2 SQIVND (reference sequence).

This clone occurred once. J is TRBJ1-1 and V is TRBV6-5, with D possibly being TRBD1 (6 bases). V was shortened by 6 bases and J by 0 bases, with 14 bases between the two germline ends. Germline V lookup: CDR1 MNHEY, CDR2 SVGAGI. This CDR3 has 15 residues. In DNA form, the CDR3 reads TGTGCCAGCAGCCCCTTGGGGGGGCTGAACACTGAAGCTTTCTTT. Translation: CASSPLGGLNTEAFF.

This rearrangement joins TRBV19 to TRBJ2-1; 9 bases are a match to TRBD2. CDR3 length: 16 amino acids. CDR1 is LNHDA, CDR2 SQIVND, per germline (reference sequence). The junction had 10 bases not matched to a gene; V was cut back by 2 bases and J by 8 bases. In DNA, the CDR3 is TGTGCCAGTAGTATAACTTGGGCGGGGGGGCGCCATGAGCAGTTCTTC. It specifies CASSITWAGGRHEQFF.

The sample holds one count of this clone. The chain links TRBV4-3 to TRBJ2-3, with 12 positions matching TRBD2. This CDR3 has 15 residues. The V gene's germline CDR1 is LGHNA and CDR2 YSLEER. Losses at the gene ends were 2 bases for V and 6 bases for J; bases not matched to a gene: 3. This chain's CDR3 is CASSQRTSGVDTQYF. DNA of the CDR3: TGCGCCAGCAGCCAAAGGACTAGCGGGGTCGATACGCAGTATTTT.

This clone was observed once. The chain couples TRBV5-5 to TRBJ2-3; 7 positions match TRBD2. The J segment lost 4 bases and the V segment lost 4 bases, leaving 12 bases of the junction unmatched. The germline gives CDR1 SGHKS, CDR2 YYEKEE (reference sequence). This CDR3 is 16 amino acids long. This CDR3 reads CASSPTGGGSSDTQYF. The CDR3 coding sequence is TGTGCCAGCAGCCCGACCGGCGGGGGTAGTTCAGATACGCAGTATTTT.

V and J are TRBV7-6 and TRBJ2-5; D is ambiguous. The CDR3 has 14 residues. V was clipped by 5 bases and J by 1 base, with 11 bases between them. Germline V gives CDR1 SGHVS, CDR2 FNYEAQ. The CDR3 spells CASSPRVLQETQYF. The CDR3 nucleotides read TGTGCCAGCAGCCCCCGGGTTCTCCAAGAGACCCAGTACTTC.

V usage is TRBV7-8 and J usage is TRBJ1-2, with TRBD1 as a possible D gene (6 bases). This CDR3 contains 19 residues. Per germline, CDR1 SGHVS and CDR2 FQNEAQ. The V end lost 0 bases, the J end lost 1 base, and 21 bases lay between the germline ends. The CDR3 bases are TGTGCCAGCAGCTTAGCGGCCTTCCTACACCAGGGGCTTAACTATGGCTACACCTTC. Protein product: CASSLAAFLHQGLNYGYTF. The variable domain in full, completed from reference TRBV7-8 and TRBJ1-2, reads GAGVSQSPRYKVAKRGQDVALRCDPISGHVSLFWYQQALGQGPEFLTYFQNEAQLDKSGLPSDRFFAERPEGSVSTLKIQRTQQEDSAVYLCASSLAAFLHQGLNYGYTFGSGTRLTVV.